This TCR beta chain is drawn from a study of blood T cell repertoires in COVID-19. Study-level information: From T cells, B-cell-depleted T cells, or PBMCs came the material, which was cDNA or gDNA.

As handled by the study authors: Estimates of nucleated cell counts were drawn from the amplification of reference gene primers. Sequenced by immunoSEQ multiplex PCR; TCRdb stores in-frame clones only, minus some. D and trimming come from the DNA, and the V and J calls and clone size come from that table. The sample holds about 200,000 clones, about 85% seen once. Recovered status applied to Cohort 3 donors who had two consecutive negative PCRs. It also applied to those with clearance or with symptom resolution. With 5 bases removed from V and 5 bases from J, the gap between germline ends came to 12 bases. The length of the CDR3 is 13 residues. Germline assignment: CDR1 SGHTA and CDR2 FQGNSA.

This TCR was recovered from a woman in her thirties who had recovered from COVID-19. V and J are TRBV7-2 and TRBJ1-1, with D possibly matching TRBD1 (5 bases). The sequencing input was PBMCs or T cells enriched from blood (not recorded which). CDR3 DNA: TGTGCCAGCAGCACCAGGGATGGAACTGAAGCTTTCTTT. Its protein product is CASSTRDGTEAFF. Using reference TRBV7-2 and TRBJ1-1 for the parts outside the CDR3, the full variable domain is GAGVSQSPSNKVTEKGKDVELRCDPISGHTALYWYRQSLGQGLEFLIYFQGNSAPDKSGLPSDRFSAERTGGSVSTLTIQRTQQEDSAVYLCASSTRDGTEAFFGQGTRLTVV.